The next 28 T cell receptor beta chains were all read from a single sample in a study of blood T cell repertoires in COVID-19. Assay: immunoSEQ multiplex PCR; the TCRdb copy retains only in-frame clones and omits some. The sample has 200,000 to 300,000 clones, 83% seen once. The sequenced sample consisted of peripheral blood. All receptors come from a human donor in a cohort sampled during active COVID-19.

The chain links TRBV5-4 to TRBJ1-4; 8 nucleotides match TRBD1. Trimming took 3 bases from V and 8 from J; bases not matched to a gene: 9. CDR1 is SGHNT, CDR2 YYREEE, per germline (reference sequence). There are 15 residues in the CDR3. The CDR3 region has the DNA TGTGCCAGCAGCTCGACCGGGACAGGTGACGAAAAACTGTTTTTT. Protein sequence: CASSSTGTGDEKLFF.

A note on this clone: Other DNA sequences in the same sample also yield this CDR3. V is TRBV5-1 and J is TRBJ1-1, with a weak D call TRBD1 (6 bases). Looked up from germline, CDR1 is SGHRS and CDR2 is YFSETQ. The CDR3 spans 13 residues. Trimming removed 1 base at V and 3 bases at J, with 7 bases between. This CDR3 is CASSLKGDTEAFF. CDR3 nucleotide sequence: TGCGCCAGCAGCTTGAAGGGGGACACTGAAGCTTTCTTT.

This clone came up once. In nucleotides, the CDR3 is TGTGCCAGCTCCCCCTTCCGAGCTGGGACAGGGCGGTACGAGCAGTACTTC. Protein sequence: CASSPFRAGTGRYEQYF. The J gene is TRBJ2-7, the V gene TRBV27; 9 nucleotides align to TRBD1. CDR3 length equals 17 residues. V trimming: 8 bases; J trimming: 4 bases; junction bases outside the gene matches: 18. Germline CDR1 and CDR2: MNHEY and SMNVEV (reference sequence).

This chain uses TRBV12-3 or TRBV12-4 with TRBJ1-1; unclear D gene. The CDR3 is 13 residues long. Trimming took off 3 bases at V and 5 bases at J, with 10 bases between the two ends. This chain's CDR3 is CASSFQENTEAFF. For the CDR3, the DNA is TGTGCCAGCAGTTTCCAGGAAAATACTGAAGCTTTCTTT.

This chain uses TRBV9 with TRBJ2-3, with TRBD2 matching 9 bases. The junction had 5 bases not matched to a gene; V was cut back by 0 bases and J by 3 bases. The CDR3 has 16 residues. Germline V CDR1 and CDR2: SGDLS, YYNGEE. CDR3 nucleotides: TGTGCCAGCAGCGTAGAGGCGGGAGGGCCGACAGATACGCAGTATTTT. Translation gives CASSVEAGGPTDTQYF. The full variable domain, rest sourced from reference TRBV9 and TRBJ2-3, is DSGVTQTPKHLITATGQRVTLRCSPRSGDLSVYWYQQSLDQGLQFLIQYYNGEERAKGNILERFSAQQFPDLHSELNLSSLELGDSALYFCASSVEAGGPTDTQYFGPGTRLTVL.

The rearrangement joins TRBV6-5 to TRBJ2-4, with a weak D call TRBD1 (6 bases). This CDR3 region has 13 residues. Looked up from germline, CDR1 is MNHEY and CDR2 is SVGAGI. Trimming stripped 8 bases from V and 4 bases from J, with 12 bases between. The CDR3 loop reads CASWDNGKNIQYF. CDR3 in DNA: TGTGCCAGCTGGGACAATGGGAAAAACATTCAGTACTTC.

CDR3 DNA sequence: TGCAGCGTTGGGTCTCGGGACACAGATACGCAGTATTTT. It is translated as CSVGSRDTDTQYF. This chain uses TRBV29-1 with TRBJ2-3; tentative D call: TRBD2 (5 bases). Per germline, CDR1 SQVTM and CDR2 ANQGSEA. V was pared by 4 bases and J by 2 bases, with 10 bases between. The CDR3 has 13 residues.

The rearrangement links TRBV28 to TRBJ2-2, with 11 bases aligning to TRBD1. V lost 6 bases and J lost 5; bases outside the gene matches: 8. The germline V gene encodes CDR1 MDHEN and CDR2 SYDVKM. The CDR3 is made up of 16 amino acids. The CDR3 nucleotides read TGTGCCAGCAGCAGGCCGGGACAGGGGGAAACCGGGGAGCTGTTTTTT. This sequence encodes CASSRPGQGETGELFF.

V is TRBV6-5 and J is TRBJ1-2; no clear D. This CDR3 has 13 residues. Germline V gene data show CDR1 as MNHEY and CDR2 as SVGAGI. The germline V and J ends were trimmed by 6 bases and 2 bases, with 10 bases remaining between them. The CDR3 region is CASRNESNYGYTF. The DNA of the CDR3 is TGTGCCAGCAGGAACGAGTCAAACTATGGCTACACCTTC.

The rearrangement joins TRBV6-6 to TRBJ1-1; D unclear. This CDR3 has 11 amino acids. Looked up from germline, CDR1 is MNHNY and CDR2 is SVGAGI (reference sequence). The V and J ends lost 8 bases and 1 base respectively, with 5 bases between them. This CDR3 reads CASLGNTEAFF. In nucleotides, the CDR3 is TGTGCCAGCCTCGGGAACACTGAAGCTTTCTTT.

V gene TRBV9 combines with J gene TRBJ2-7; perhaps TRBD2 as D (7 bases). Germline lookup yields CDR1 SGDLS and CDR2 YYNGEE. This CDR3 comprises 13 residues. V lost 3 bases to trimming and J lost 6 bases, with 13 bases between them. CDR3 sequence (DNA): TGTGCCAGCAGCGAGGGGGGGGTGCCCGAGCAGTACTTC. The encoded protein is CASSEGGVPEQYF.

In DNA, the CDR3 is TGCGCCAGCAGCTTGGATGGGACAGGGATCTATGGCTACACCTTC. Translated, it gives CASSLDGTGIYGYTF. The V and J genes are TRBV5-1 and TRBJ1-2; TRBD1 matches at 9 bases. The CDR3 is 15 residues long. The germline V gene encodes CDR1 SGHRS and CDR2 YFSETQ. V lost 0 bases, J lost 4 bases, and 4 bases stayed unmatched.

V usage is TRBV3-1 (or the pseudogene TRBV3-2) and J usage is TRBJ2-7; 11 bases are shared with TRBD2. Trimming took 3 bases from V and 11 from J; bases not matched to a gene: 12. The CDR3 is 15 residues long. Per the germline V gene, CDR1 is LGHDT and CDR2 is YNNKEL (reference sequence). CDR3 residues: CASSHGTSGALGEYF. The CDR3 bases are TGTGCCAGCAGCCACGGGACTAGCGGAGCCCTAGGGGAGTACTTC.

Concerning this clone itself: Different DNA sequences within this sample yield the same CDR3. The rearrangement uses TRBV5-5 and TRBJ1-5; maybe TRBD1 (6 bases). Germline loops: CDR1 SGHKS, CDR2 YYEKEE (reference sequence). V was shortened by 2 bases and J by 4 bases, with 10 bases between the two germline ends. The CDR3 runs to 14 residues. CDR3 sequence (DNA): TGTGCCAGCAGCTTACTGCAGGGGAATCAGCCCCAGCATTTT. Amino acids: CASSLLQGNQPQHF. The variable domain in full, completed from reference TRBV5-5 and TRBJ1-5, reads DAGVTQSPTHLIKTRGQQVTLRCSPISGHKSVSWYQQVLGQGPQFIFQYYEKEERGRGNFPDRFSARQFPNYSSELNVNALLLGDSALYLCASSLLQGNQPQHFGDGTRLSIL.

The rearrangement joins TRBV28 to TRBJ1-2; D might be TRBD1 (5 bases). V gave up 5 bases and J gave up 3 bases, with 13 bases separating them. From germline, CDR1 is MDHEN and CDR2 SYDVKM. The CDR3 is made up of 14 amino acids. CDR3 sequence (DNA): TGTGCCAGCAGTCCGCCGGACAAGTACTATGGCTACACCTTC. It encodes CASSPPDKYYGYTF.

The genes are TRBV10-2 and TRBJ2-4; D uncertain. V lost 2 bases, J lost 15 bases, and 14 bases lay in between. From germline, CDR1 is WSHSY and CDR2 SAAADI. The CDR3 runs to 12 residues. The CDR3 region is CASSELDNQWYF. The CDR3 DNA sequence: TGCGCCAGCAGTGAGCTCGACAACCAATGGTACTTC.

This clone has a single count. The chain combines TRBV4-2 with TRBJ2-1, with 10 bases fitting TRBD2. V lost 3 bases to trimming and J lost 7 bases; unmatched junction nucleotides: 9. Germline V gene lookup returns CDR1 LGHNA and CDR2 YNFKEQ. This CDR3 comprises 16 residues. The CDR3 protein is CASSHKRGGSRNEQFF. CDR3 nucleotides: TGTGCCAGCAGCCATAAGCGGGGGGGTTCTCGAAATGAGCAGTTCTTC.

The chain joins TRBV7-2 to TRBJ2-1, with TRBD2 matching 9 bases. Per the germline V gene, CDR1 is SGHTA and CDR2 is FQGNSA. The CDR3 length is 15 residues. After removal of 5 bases from V and 9 bases from J, the junction contained 11 bases not matched to a gene. The CDR3: CASSLVAGATVEQFF. The CDR3 nucleotides read TGTGCCAGCAGCCTCGTAGCGGGGGCTACAGTTGAGCAGTTCTTC.

The V call is TRBV2, the J call TRBJ1-6; 8 nucleotides agree with TRBD1. The germline V gene has CDR1 SNHLY and CDR2 FYNNEI. Trimming cost V 5 bases and J 8 bases; bases outside gene matches: 5. The CDR3 totals 14 residues. The CDR3 here is CASSTTGDHSPLHF. In DNA form, the CDR3 reads TGTGCCAGCAGTACGACAGGGGATCATTCACCCCTCCACTTT.

This sequence joins TRBV13 and TRBJ2-7, with 12 bases aligning to TRBD2. Germline lookup yields CDR1 PRHDT and CDR2 FYEKMQ (reference sequence). Germline trimming cut 8 bases from V and 4 bases from J; bases unmatched to any gene: 9. The CDR3 extends over 15 amino acids. DNA for the CDR3: TGTGCCAGCGGCACGCGCGGACTAGCGGGATACGAGCAGTACTTC. It specifies CASGTRGLAGYEQYF.

The chain is built from TRBV5-4 and TRBJ2-1, with TRBD2 identical over 10 bases. This CDR3 contains 16 residues. Germline V gene data show CDR1 as SGHNT and CDR2 as YYREEE (reference sequence). V gave up 0 bases and J gave up 8 bases; unmatched junction bases: 8. The DNA of the CDR3 is TGTGCCAGCAGCTTGGTAAGCGGGAGGGCCAGGGATGAGCAGTTCTTC. It is translated as CASSLVSGRARDEQFF.

The rearrangement uses TRBV5-4 and TRBJ2-2, with D tentatively TRBD2 (5 bases). This CDR3 has 15 amino acids. CDR1 SGHNT and CDR2 YYREEE come from the germline V gene (reference sequence). V gave up 1 base and J gave up 5 bases, with 12 bases separating them. CDR3 coding DNA: TGTGCCAGCAGCTTGAAGTCGGGGTATACCGGGGAGCTGTTTTTT. It is translated as CASSLKSGYTGELFF.

This chain links TRBV5-1 with TRBJ1-1; D is unclear. Trimming left V 4 bases short and J 7 bases short, with 8 bases between. This CDR3 is 11 amino acids long. Germline V gene lookup returns CDR1 SGHRS and CDR2 YFSETQ. The CDR3 reads CASSEAHEAFF. In DNA, the CDR3 is TGCGCCAGCAGCGAGGCCCATGAAGCTTTCTTT. The full variable domain, with the rest looked up from reference TRBV5-1 and TRBJ1-1, is KAGVTQTPRYLIKTRGQQVTLSCSPISGHRSVSWYQQTPGQGLQFLFEYFSETQRNKGNFPGRFSGRQFSNSRSEMNVSTLELGDSALYLCASSEAHEAFFGQGTRLTVV.

CDR3 sequence reads: CASSLDPSGGYTQYF. The CDR3 DNA reads TGCGCCAGCAGCTTGGATCCTAGCGGGGGGTATACGCAGTATTTT. V usage is TRBV5-1 and J usage is TRBJ2-3, with 11 bases that match TRBD2. Germline lookup yields CDR1 SGHRS and CDR2 YFSETQ. The CDR3 has 15 amino acids. V shed 0 bases and J 7 bases; nucleotides not matched to a gene: 4.

The rearrangement links TRBV19 to TRBJ2-2; D is perhaps TRBD1 (5 bases). Trimming took off 3 bases at V and 1 base at J, with 9 bases between the two ends. The CDR3 consists of 15 residues. Germline V CDR1 and CDR2: LNHDA, SQIVND (reference sequence). CDR3 bases: TGTGCCAGTAGTATGCGAAGGGGGAACACCGGGGAGCTGTTTTTT. Protein: CASSMRRGNTGELFF.

The V call is TRBV5-6, the J call TRBJ2-2; TRBD1 is a possible D gene (6 bases). V dropped 4 bases and J dropped 0 bases, with 13 bases sitting between them. The germline V gene has CDR1 SGHDT and CDR2 YYEEEE. The CDR3 covers 16 residues. Written as DNA, the CDR3 is TGTGCCAGCAGCCCGGGACACCGAACGAACACCGGGGAGCTGTTTTTT. This sequence encodes CASSPGHRTNTGELFF.

This chain joins TRBV15 and TRBJ1-1; 7 nucleotides line up with TRBD1. The germline CDR1 and CDR2 sequences are LNHNV and YYDKDF (reference sequence). The CDR3 consists of 16 residues. V trimming: 3 bases; J trimming: 1 base; junction bases outside the gene matches: 8. The CDR3 loop is CATSRMDRRPNTEAFF. The CDR3 bases are TGTGCCACCAGCAGGATGGACAGGCGACCGAACACTGAAGCTTTCTTT. Filled out from reference TRBV15 and TRBJ1-1, the complete variable domain reads DAMVIQNPRYQVTQFGKPVTLSCSQTLNHNVMYWYQQKSSQAPKLLFHYYDKDFNNEADTPDNFQSRRPNTSFCFLDIRSPGLGDTAMYLCATSRMDRRPNTEAFFGQGTRLTVV.

The V gene is TRBV19, the J gene TRBJ1-1; 10 bases map to TRBD1. CDR3 length: 17 residues. Germline V lookup: CDR1 LNHDA, CDR2 SQIVND (reference sequence). V was clipped by 3 bases and J by 5 bases; unmatched bases: 12. DNA of the CDR3: TGTGCCAGTAGTATGTTCGGGACAGGGGTTGGGAAAACTGAAGCTTTCTTT. Amino acids: CASSMFGTGVGKTEAFF.